A single sample is the source of the 11 T cell receptor beta chains below, sequenced in a study of cytomegalovirus exposure and HLA in healthy donors. Sequencing was performed with immunoSEQ multiplex PCR; in TCRdb, only in-frame clones are kept and a portion is missing. The sample carries 80,000 to 100,000 clones, more than 75% recorded once. Sequencing was carried out using PBMCs. The receptors shown here come from a young man in good health and CMV-seropositive.

The gene calls are TRBV7-8 and TRBJ2-1; the match to TRBD2 covers 13 bases. V trimming: 5 bases; J trimming: 6 bases; junction bases outside the gene matches: 7. There are 16 residues in the CDR3. Per the germline V gene, CDR1 is SGHVS and CDR2 is FQNEAQ. The CDR3 sequence is CASSQLAGGPSNEQFF. Written as DNA, the CDR3 is TGTGCCAGCAGCCAACTAGCGGGAGGGCCGTCCAATGAGCAGTTCTTC.

In its sample, this clone was seen once. The gene calls are TRBV29-1 and TRBJ2-7; 9 bases agree with TRBD1. The germline gives CDR1 SQVTM, CDR2 ANQGSEA. Trimming cost V 6 bases and J 4 bases; bases outside gene matches: 10. The CDR3 consists of 14 residues. The CDR3 region is CSVGTGQGSYEQYF. The CDR3 region has the DNA TGCAGCGTCGGGACGGGACAGGGTTCTTACGAGCAGTACTTC.

The chain employs TRBV4-2 and TRBJ2-3; 11 bases agree with TRBD2. The CDR3 length is 17 residues. Germline CDR1 LGHNA, CDR2 YNFKEQ. With 1 base clipped from V and 5 bases from J, the junction kept 8 bases outside the gene matches. CDR3 sequence reads: CASSQAPPSGGIDTQYF. In DNA form, the CDR3 reads TGTGCCAGCAGCCAAGCTCCCCCTAGCGGGGGGATAGATACGCAGTATTTT.

J is TRBJ1-4 and V is TRBV6-1; TRBD1 matches at 7 bases. The V gene's germline CDR1 is MNHNS and CDR2 SASEGT. CDR3 length equals 15 residues. J lost 4 bases, V lost 7 bases, and 9 bases had no gene match. In DNA form, the CDR3 reads TGTGCCAGCACAGGAAAGGGGGCGGGTAATGAAAAACTGTTTTTT. Its protein product is CASTGKGAGNEKLFF.

This rearrangement joins TRBV7-6 to TRBJ2-3; weak D call: TRBD2 (6 bases). The CDR3 covers 13 residues. The V end lost 5 bases, the J end lost 10 bases, and 16 bases lay between the germline ends. CDR1 and CDR2 from the germline V gene are SGHVS and FNYEAQ. The CDR3 bases are TGTGCCAGCAGCGCAACTAGCCGTTCGGCGCAGTATTTT. Encoded protein: CASSATSRSAQYF.

V gene TRBV11-2 combines with J gene TRBJ2-3; no firm D call. The ends were cut back, 5 bases at V and 2 bases at J, with 14 bases in the middle. The CDR3 contains 15 residues. Germline loops: CDR1 SGHAT, CDR2 FQNNGV. In DNA, the CDR3 is TGTGCCAGCAGCCTCCAAGGCGGAGACACAGATACGCAGTATTTT. Its protein product is CASSLQGGDTDTQYF.

The chain joins TRBV19 to TRBJ2-7; possibly TRBD2 for D (5 bases). V lost 5 bases, J lost 2 bases, and 16 bases lay in between. CDR1 LNHDA and CDR2 SQIVND come from the germline V gene (reference sequence). The CDR3 contains 15 residues. The CDR3 loop is CASSPGGFGPYEQYF. The CDR3 DNA reads TGTGCCAGTAGTCCAGGAGGTTTCGGACCCTACGAGCAGTACTTC.

The V and J genes are TRBV29-1 and TRBJ2-2; 8 bases align to TRBD2. V lost 5 bases to trimming and J lost 7 bases; unmatched junction nucleotides: 12. The CDR3 length is 15 residues. The germline V gene has CDR1 SQVTM and CDR2 ANQGSEA. Written as DNA, the CDR3 is TGCAGCGTTTCTGACGGGAGGGCCGCCAGCGGGGAGCTGTTTTTT. It codes for CSVSDGRAASGELFF.

V and J are TRBV29-1 and TRBJ2-7; TRBD2 aligns across 12 bases. The CDR3 covers 15 residues. V lost 2 bases and J lost 4; bases outside the gene matches: 6. The germline CDR1 and CDR2 sequences are SQVTM and ANQGSEA. Written as DNA, the CDR3 is TGCAGCGTTGAAACTAGCGGGAGGCAGAGGTACGAGCAGTACTTC. It codes for CSVETSGRQRYEQYF.

The chain employs TRBV6-6 and TRBJ1-2; D not resolved. The V end was cut by 6 bases, the J end by 2 bases, with 10 bases between. Germline loops: CDR1 MNHNY, CDR2 SVGAGI (reference sequence). The CDR3 loop spans 13 amino acids. The DNA for the CDR3 is TGTGCCAGCAGCTCGAGGGAGAACTATGGCTACACCTTC. The encoded protein is CASSSRENYGYTF.

V usage is TRBV6-1 and J usage is TRBJ2-3; D might be TRBD1 (6 bases). The length of the CDR3 is 13 residues. Trimming removed 7 bases at V and 10 bases at J, with 18 bases between. CDR1 and CDR2 from the germline V gene are MNHNS and SASEGT. The CDR3 sequence: CASNQRRQVAQYF. The CDR3 coding sequence is TGTGCCAGCAACCAGCGACGACAGGTAGCGCAGTATTTT.